This T cell receptor (beta chain) was observed in a study of neurological immune-mediated disorders. At least ten counts were recorded for this clonotype. Antigen specificity is unknown. Synthesis of cDNA was carried out by template-switch 5'RACE. The reaction used 10-nucleotide random UMIs. Every sequencing run generated over 160 million TCR-beta sequences from 15-18 subjects. Each CDR3 protein gets one entry after TCRdb re-called the 5' RACE reads with MiXCR. This sample carries under 90,000 distinct CDR3 sequences, about 10% of them seen once, and the ten largest clones take approximately 9.6%. The time point is: longitudinal time-point 1 (baseline). Study-wide results and limits: While HTLV-1-associated myelopathy showed the greatest TCR clonal expansion, multiple sclerosis showed the least, falling below healthy controls.

The receptor comes from a man younger than 40 in good health. The sample comprised PBMCs.

The CDR3 reads CASSPHLAAQETQYF. The CDR3 nucleotides are TGCGCCAGCAGCCCCCATCTAGCGGCCCAAGAGACCCAGTACTTC. This rearrangement joins TRBV5-1 to TRBJ2-5, with 7 nucleotides matching TRBD2. With 4 bases clipped from V and 1 base from J, the junction kept 7 bases outside the gene matches. The CDR3 consists of 15 residues. Germline V gene lookup returns CDR1 SGHRS and CDR2 YFSETQ.